The 7 T cell receptor beta chains presented below share a single source sample, sequenced in a study of long-term antiretroviral therapy in people with HIV. Survey-level immunoSEQ v3.0 assays were run. The repertoire was sequenced with immunoSEQ multiplex PCR; TCRdb's copy has only in-frame clones and lacks some. This sample yields roughly 18,000 clones, of which 65% to 85% are seen a single time; approximately 8.4% belongs to the top ten. Source: unsorted PBMCs, taken 0.9 years after starting antiretroviral therapy. These receptors were taken from a man between 18 and 29 years old with HIV.

The V and J genes are TRBV28 and TRBJ2-3, with 8 positions matching TRBD2. The germline CDR1 and CDR2 sequences are MDHEN and SYDVKM. The ends lost 6 bases at V and 2 bases at J; junction bases unmatched: 13. This CDR3 contains 17 residues. The CDR3 DNA reads as TGTGCCAGCAGGCTGGATATAGGCGGGGGGTTCACAGATACGCAGTATTTT. This translates into CASRLDIGGGFTDTQYF. The full variable domain, in which reference TRBV28 and TRBJ2-3 provide the parts outside the CDR3, is DVKVTQSSRYLVKRTGEKVFLECVQDMDHENMFWYRQDPGLGLRLIYFSYDVKMKEKGDIPEGYSVSREKKERFSLILESASTNQTSMYLCASRLDIGGGFTDTQYFGPGTRLTVL.

This sequence joins TRBV18 and TRBJ1-6; TRBD1 matches 8 bases. V dropped 6 bases and J dropped 10; count of bases not matched to a gene: 11. The CDR3 runs to 15 residues. Germline-derived CDR1 and CDR2 are KGHSH and LQKENI. The CDR3 nucleotides read TGTGCCAGCTCCATCGGACAGGGTGAGAAGTCACCCCTCCACTTT. Translating gives CASSIGQGEKSPLHF.

This chain links TRBV5-1 with TRBJ1-6; the D is unclear. CDR3 length: 14 amino acids. The V end was cut by 0 bases, the J end by 6 bases, with 7 bases between. CDR1 and CDR2 from the germline V gene are SGHRS and YFSETQ. The CDR3 DNA follows: TGCGCCAGCAGCTTGGTCGAGGTTAATTCACCCCTCCACTTT. It specifies CASSLVEVNSPLHF.

The chain has TRBV7-8 and TRBJ2-4, with D perhaps matching TRBD1 (6 bases). Germline CDR1 SGHVS, CDR2 FQNEAQ. This CDR3 is 18 amino acids long. The germline V and J ends were trimmed by 5 bases and 3 bases, with 23 bases remaining between them. CDR3 nucleotides: TGTGCCAGCAGCCCAGCCCGGACAGCTATGAGGGGCAAAAACATTCAGTACTTC. Translation: CASSPARTAMRGKNIQYF.

This clone was seen only once. The V gene is TRBV18, the J gene TRBJ1-1; no clear D. Germline CDR1 reads KGHSH; CDR2 reads LQKENI. The length of the CDR3 is 14 residues. V was shortened by 6 bases and J by 1 base, with 12 bases between the two germline ends. In nucleotides, the CDR3 is TGTGCCAGCTCCCCGCCGGGGTGGAACACTGAAGCTTTCTTT. Its translation is CASSPPGWNTEAFF.

This chain connects TRBV28 to TRBJ1-2, with D maybe TRBD1 (6 bases). CDR1 is MDHEN, CDR2 SYDVKM, per germline. Trimming left V 2 bases short and J 2 bases short, with 9 bases between. This CDR3 contains 14 residues. The CDR3 coding sequence is TGTGCCAGCAGTTTACCTGGACAGAACTATGGCTACACCTTC. Translated: CASSLPGQNYGYTF.

The rearrangement joins TRBV6-5 to TRBJ2-1; D is perhaps TRBD1 or TRBD2 (5 bases each). The V gene lost 0 bases and the J gene lost 0 bases, with 9 bases spanning the gap. This CDR3 is built from 16 residues. CDR1 MNHEY and CDR2 SVGAGI come from the germline V gene. CDR3 DNA sequence: TGTGCCAGCAGTTACTCGGGGGAAATCTCCTACAATGAGCAGTTCTTC. Amino acid sequence: CASSYSGEISYNEQFF.